This TCR beta chain was profiled in a study of molecular identifiers for immune sequencing clone quantification. Sorted cells numbering 20,000 to 1,000,000, with 10%, 30% or 50% RNA, yielded the naive CD8 libraries. The CDR3 is 16 residues long. Germline CDR1 and CDR2: LGHNA and YNFKEQ. Trimming removed 0 bases at V and 0 bases at J, with 9 bases between. This clonotype appeared many times. TCRdb reprocessed the PCR reads via MiXCR and lists one record per CDR3 protein. The data contain some 320,000 distinct CDR3 sequences, roughly a fifth of them singletons. This TCR derives from a human donor in good health. Some libraries in this study had Jurkat cell RNA spiked in. Source material: naive CD8+ T cells from blood, with Jurkat cell RNA spiked in. Subset denoted: FACS-sorted CD8+CD4-CCR7+CD45RA+ naive T cells. The chain has TRBV4-2 and TRBJ2-4; D unclear. Written as DNA, the CDR3 is TGTGCCAGCAGCCAAGAGCTGAACGAAGCCAAAAACATTCAGTACTTC. This translates into CASSQELNEAKNIQYF.